Sequencing of this TCR beta chain was carried out in a study of T cells in women clearing cervical HPV infection. Study-level background: Women with histologically confirmed HPV16-related CIN3 or worse, 2 with invasive cancer, served as cases. Case blood was drawn a median about 150 days after lesion detection. Study results and caveats: Richness differences could reflect unmeasured T-cell content per sample.

A word on this clone: Its antigen remains unknown. The missing CDR3 end, 3 residues past where the read stops, is filled in from the germline J gene.

The protocol was immunoSEQ multiplex PCR, while the TCRdb copy is restricted to in-frame clones and leaves out a portion. Its table lists some 46,000 clones. V lost 5 bases and J lost 2, with 16 bases in between. CDR3 length equals 15 residues. Germline V gene data show CDR1 as SNHLY and CDR2 as FYNNEI. The sequencing sample was made of blood buffy coat. The origin of this receptor is a woman aged 18-70 years with a cervical HPV16 infection that either progressed to CIN3+ or cleared (not recorded which). The chain joins TRBV2 to TRBJ2-7; maybe TRBD2 (6 bases). The sequenced part of the CDR3 DNA is TGTGCCAGCAGTAGTACCGGGACTCTACCCTACGAG. Amino acids: CASSSTGTLPYE. The whole CDR3 sequence reads CASSSTGTLPYEQYF.